The 32 T cell receptor beta chains listed next were all sequenced from one sample in a study of cytomegalovirus exposure and HLA in healthy donors. PCR employed 60 Vbeta and 13 Jbeta primers. Measured with immunoSEQ multiplex PCR; TCRdb has only the in-frame clones, and not every one. The table has 100,000 to 150,000 clones, less than 80% seen once; the top ten hold approximately 4%. Sequenced sample: PBMCs. The source of these receptors is a man aged 40-49 years in good health and CMV-seropositive.

The V gene is TRBV13, the J gene TRBJ2-1; D not certain. The V gene lost 2 bases and the J gene lost 9 bases, with 17 bases spanning the gap. This CDR3 has 15 residues. Germline CDR1 is PRHDT and CDR2 is FYEKMQ (reference sequence). For the CDR3, the DNA is TGTGCCAGCAGCTTATTTTTGTCGTCCTCCAGTGAGCAGTTCTTC. Translating it yields CASSLFLSSSSEQFF.

A few counts support this clone. The chain uses TRBV14 and TRBJ2-5; TRBD2 is a possible D gene (6 bases). CDR3 size: 15 residues. Germline CDR1 SGHDN, CDR2 FVKESK. V was clipped by 4 bases and J by 0 bases, with 12 bases between them. In DNA form, the CDR3 reads TGTGCCAGCAGCCTCCTGGGGGGTCACCAAGAGACCCAGTACTTC. Protein: CASSLLGGHQETQYF. Full variable domain (missing parts from reference TRBV14 and TRBJ2-5): EAGVTQFPSHSVIEKGQTVTLRCDPISGHDNLYWYRRVMGKEIKFLLHFVKESKQDESGMPNNRFLAERTGGTYSTLKVQPAELEDSGVYFCASSLLGGHQETQYFGPGTRLLVL.

This clone has only a few counts. This rearrangement joins TRBV6-1 to TRBJ1-3; TRBD1 is a possible D gene (6 bases). CDR1 and CDR2 from the germline V gene are MNHNS and SASEGT. This CDR3 is 15 amino acids long. V lost 6 bases and J 1 base, leaving 13 bases between the germline ends. The CDR3 loop reads CASSQTGDSGNTIYF. Written as DNA, the CDR3 is TGTGCCAGCAGCCAGACAGGAGATTCTGGAAACACCATATATTTT.

The chain recombines TRBV2 with TRBJ2-1; 8 positions agree with TRBD2. J gave up 13 bases and V 8 bases, and 25 bases lay outside the gene matches. Germline CDR1 reads SNHLY; CDR2 reads FYNNEI. This CDR3 has 17 amino acids. CDR3 region: CASVYPSGRAPRGAQFF. The DNA for the CDR3 is TGTGCCAGCGTATACCCGAGCGGGAGAGCCCCGAGGGGAGCTCAGTTCTTC.

V is TRBV9 and J is TRBJ1-2, with D maybe TRBD1 (6 bases). Germline assignment: CDR1 SGDLS and CDR2 YYNGEE. Trimming took off 4 bases at V and 6 bases at J, with 13 bases between the two ends. The CDR3 has 13 residues. The CDR3 region is CASSTDRDDGYTF. The CDR3 DNA sequence: TGTGCCAGCAGCACGGACAGAGACGATGGCTACACCTTC.

The rearrangement links TRBV11-3 to TRBJ2-1; TRBD2 aligns across 12 bases. The CDR3 sequence is 19 residues long. V gave up 1 base and J gave up 2 bases; unmatched junction bases: 9. Germline V gene data show CDR1 as SGHNT and CDR2 as YENEEA. The CDR3, as DNA: TGTGCCAGCAGCTTAGCCGCTCCCAGACTAGCGGGAGCCTACAATGAGCAGTTCTTC. Translation gives CASSLAAPRLAGAYNEQFF.

This clone appeared a few times. The V gene is TRBV28, the J gene TRBJ1-1; 8 nucleotides align to TRBD1. This CDR3 is 14 amino acids long. Germline values: CDR1 MDHEN, CDR2 SYDVKM. V shed 6 bases, J shed 1 base, and the junction held 4 bases outside the gene matches. In DNA, the CDR3 is TGTGCCAGCAGACAACAGGGGGGGAACACTGAAGCTTTCTTT. The encoded protein is CASRQQGGNTEAFF.

The V gene is TRBV12-5, the J gene TRBJ2-2; the match to TRBD2 covers 7 bases. Germline V gene lookup returns CDR1 LGHNT and CDR2 FRNRAP. The CDR3 is 14 amino acids. Losses at the gene ends were 6 bases for V and 5 bases for J; bases not matched to a gene: 6. DNA for the CDR3: TGTGCTAGTGGCGCGGGGGACCCAACCGGGGAGCTGTTTTTT. This translates into CASGAGDPTGELFF.

Concerning this clone itself: One junction end disagrees with the germline gene, perhaps due to a read error. This chain uses TRBV4-3 with TRBJ1-1, with no clear D. Germline loops: CDR1 LGHNA, CDR2 YSLEER. The CDR3 sequence is 14 residues long. CDR3 nucleotides: TGCGCCAACAGCCAAGATGAATTTGGCAGGGAAGCTTTCTTT. As protein: CANSQDEFGREAFF.

This chain uses TRBV6-6 with TRBJ1-3, with TRBD1 identical over 7 bases. CDR3 length: 15 amino acids. Trimming cost V 7 bases and J 0 bases; bases outside gene matches: 6. The germline gives CDR1 MNHNY, CDR2 SVGAGI (reference sequence). This chain's CDR3 is CASTQDRVSGNTIYF. DNA for the CDR3: TGTGCCAGCACCCAAGACAGGGTCTCTGGAAACACCATATATTTT.

The V and J genes are TRBV7-2 and TRBJ2-3; 7 positions match TRBD2. J lost 0 bases, V lost 5 bases, and 5 bases had no gene match. Germline V gene sequence: CDR1 SGHTA, CDR2 FQGNSA. This CDR3 contains 15 residues. The CDR3 is CASSPGAGSTDTQYF. The CDR3 DNA reads TGTGCCAGCAGCCCGGGAGCGGGGAGCACAGATACGCAGTATTTT.

This chain links TRBV7-9 with TRBJ2-5, with 7 bases that match TRBD2. J was trimmed by 5 bases and V by 1 base; bases with no gene match: 1. The length of the CDR3 is 13 residues. Germline CDR1 and CDR2: SEHNR and FQNEAQ (reference sequence). The CDR3 loop reads CASSLVGGETQYF. CDR3 sequence (DNA): TGTGCCAGCAGCTTAGTGGGGGGGGAGACCCAGTACTTC. Full variable domain (outside the CDR3, taken from reference TRBV7-9 and TRBJ2-5): DTGVSQNPRHKITKRGQNVTFRCDPISEHNRLYWYRQTLGQGPEFLTYFQNEAQLEKSRLLSDRFSAERPKGSFSTLEIQRTEQGDSAMYLCASSLVGGETQYFGPGTRLLVL.

The gene calls are TRBV18 and TRBJ1-5; D unclear. V shed 0 bases and J shed 6 bases, with 12 bases lying between them. Germline V lookup: CDR1 KGHSH, CDR2 LQKENI. CDR3 size: 15 residues. CDR3 amino acids: CASSPPGRAGQPQHF. As DNA, the CDR3 is TGTGCCAGCTCACCACCGGGGAGGGCTGGTCAGCCCCAGCATTTT.

CDR3 bases: TGTGCCAGCAGTTTCCCAGCTAGCGGGGGGATACGTGGAGGAGTCGGGCAGTATTTT. Encoded protein: CASSFPASGGIRGGVGQYF. The genes are TRBV28 and TRBJ2-3, with 11 bases fitting TRBD2. The germline V gene encodes CDR1 MDHEN and CDR2 SYDVKM. CDR3 length: 19 residues. With 3 bases clipped from V and 11 bases from J, the junction kept 22 bases outside the gene matches.

This rearrangement joins TRBV28 to TRBJ2-5, with 7 bases identical to TRBD2. The CDR3 has 15 amino acids. With 5 bases clipped from V and 2 bases from J, the junction kept 8 bases outside the gene matches. Looked up from germline, CDR1 is MDHEN and CDR2 is SYDVKM. CDR3 nucleotides: TGTGCCAGCAGTCCTCAGGCTAGCGGACAAGAGACCCAGTACTTC. Translated: CASSPQASGQETQYF. Together with reference TRBV28 and TRBJ2-5, the CDR3 gives the full variable domain: DVKVTQSSRYLVKRTGEKVFLECVQDMDHENMFWYRQDPGLGLRLIYFSYDVKMKEKGDIPEGYSVSREKKERFSLILESASTNQTSMYLCASSPQASGQETQYFGPGTRLLVL.

This clone appeared a few times. The chain carries TRBV28 and TRBJ1-4, with TRBD1 as a possible D gene (5 bases). The V and J ends lost 3 bases and 8 bases respectively, with 13 bases between them. Germline loops: CDR1 MDHEN, CDR2 SYDVKM. This CDR3 spans 14 amino acids. CDR3 nucleotide sequence: TGTGCCAGCAGTTTGGGGGGGTTTGGGGAAAAACTGTTTTTT. It specifies CASSLGGFGEKLFF.

This rearrangement joins TRBV21-1 to TRBJ2-3; the DNA was not used to check the table's D call, TRBD2. TRBV21-1 is a listed pseudogene. The CDR3 is made up of 21 amino acids. CDR3 sequence (DNA): TGTGCCAGCAGCAAAGCGTCGACTAGCGGGAGATGGCCGCTCAGCACAAATACGCAGTATTTT. It codes for CASSKASTSGRWPLSTNTQYF.

Notes on this clone: The same CDR3 also results from other DNA sequences found in this sample. The chain uses TRBV27 and TRBJ1-5; 12 bases are a match to TRBD1. V dropped 2 bases and J dropped 4; count of bases not matched to a gene: 6. Germline-derived CDR1 and CDR2 are MNHEY and SMNVEV (reference sequence). The CDR3 has 17 residues. The CDR3 DNA reads TGTGCCAGCAGTTTAACCGGGACAGGGGGCAAAAATCAGCCCCAGCATTTT. Its protein product is CASSLTGTGGKNQPQHF.

This rearrangement joins TRBV27 to TRBJ1-5; 8 nucleotides agree with TRBD1. The V segment lost 7 bases and the J segment 1 base; nucleotides outside the gene matches: 6. The CDR3 extends over 15 amino acids. Germline CDR1 and CDR2: MNHEY and SMNVEV (reference sequence). This chain's CDR3 is CASKVRDRSNQPQHF. The CDR3 DNA reads TGTGCCAGCAAGGTCCGGGACAGGAGCAATCAGCCCCAGCATTTT.

This clone occurred many times. CDR3 sequence (DNA): TGTGCCAGCAGCTTAGTGCGGGACAGGTTCCCCTCGAACACTGAAGCTTTCTTT. It encodes CASSLVRDRFPSNTEAFF. The chain has TRBV7-9 and TRBJ1-1; 8 bases are shared with TRBD1. The CDR3 runs 18 residues. Germline V gene data show CDR1 as SEHNR and CDR2 as FQNEAQ (reference sequence). V lost 1 base and J lost 1; bases outside the gene matches: 11.

This clone has just one count. The J gene is TRBJ2-5, the V gene TRBV27; TRBD2 matches at 7 bases. The J call may be mistaken, given a closer DNA end match to TRBJ2-7. The CDR3 has 13 amino acids. Germline loops: CDR1 MNHEY, CDR2 SMNVEV (reference sequence). The CDR3 nucleotides are TGTGCCAGCAGTTTAGGGGGGGGATACGAGCAGTACTTC. It encodes CASSLGGGYEQYF.

This clone was seen a few times. V and J are TRBV13 and TRBJ1-3; D perhaps matches TRBD1 (5 bases). The V end was cut by 5 bases, the J end by 3 bases, with 8 bases between. The CDR3 length is 13 residues. The germline CDR1 and CDR2 sequences are PRHDT and FYEKMQ (reference sequence). Written as DNA, the CDR3 is TGTGCCAGCAGCCCAGGGAATGGAAACACCATATATTTT. Translated: CASSPGNGNTIYF.

The chain couples TRBV5-1 to TRBJ1-3; maybe TRBD1 (5 bases). This CDR3 comprises 15 residues. CDR1 SGHRS and CDR2 YFSETQ come from the germline V gene. Trimming cost V 1 base and J 6 bases, with 14 bases left between them. CDR3 amino acids: CASSLWGDAANTIYF. The CDR3 region has the DNA TGCGCCAGCAGCTTGTGGGGGGATGCTGCAAACACCATATATTTT.

This clone was detected a few times. This chain uses TRBV5-5 with TRBJ2-7; possible D gene TRBD1, 6 bases. Germline V CDR1 and CDR2: SGHKS, YYEKEE (reference sequence). Trimming cost V 2 bases and J 3 bases, with 15 bases left between them. The CDR3 is 15 amino acids. CDR3 nucleotide sequence: TGTGCCAGCAGCTTAGGGACACCAGCGATCTACGAGCAGTACTTC. The encoded protein is CASSLGTPAIYEQYF.

The J gene is TRBJ2-7, the V gene TRBV6-6; TRBD2 might be the D (5 bases). CDR1 and CDR2 from the germline V gene are MNHNY and SVGAGI (reference sequence). This CDR3 contains 16 residues. V lost 5 bases, J lost 0 bases, and 17 bases lay in between. The DNA for the CDR3 is TGTGCCAGCAGTCCACCCGGAAGGGAGAGCTCCTACGAGCAGTACTTC. Translating gives CASSPPGRESSYEQYF.

The chain carries TRBV5-1 and TRBJ1-6; 7 nucleotides match TRBD1. V dropped 4 bases and J dropped 9; count of bases not matched to a gene: 10. From germline, CDR1 is SGHRS and CDR2 YFSETQ. The CDR3 has 15 residues. The CDR3 DNA is TGCGCCAGCAGCCTACGAGAGGGGGCGCGTTCACCCCTCCACTTT. This translates into CASSLREGARSPLHF.

The V and J genes are TRBV5-4 and TRBJ2-5, with 7 bases lining up with TRBD1. V trimming: 0 bases; J trimming: 2 bases; junction bases outside the gene matches: 4. Germline CDR1 SGHNT, CDR2 YYREEE (reference sequence). The CDR3 sequence is 15 residues long. This CDR3 reads CASSLAMGQQETQYF. The CDR3, as DNA: TGTGCCAGCAGCTTGGCGATGGGACAGCAAGAGACCCAGTACTTC.

Worth noting for this clone: One end of the junction is discordant with germline, which a read error may explain. Here the CDR3 DNA reads TGTGCTAGCAGCCCAGGACAGGGGAGCAACACCGGGGAGCTGTTTTTT. Translated, it gives CASSPGQGSNTGELFF. The chain recombines TRBV7-7 with TRBJ2-2; TRBD1 aligns across 9 bases. CDR1 SSHAT and CDR2 FNYEAQ come from the germline V gene (reference sequence). This CDR3 region has 16 residues.

In DNA, the CDR3 is TGCGCCAGCAGCCGTGGACAGCTGGCCGGCAATGAGCAGTTCTTC. Translated: CASSRGQLAGNEQFF. The chain couples TRBV4-1 to TRBJ2-1; a weak D match, TRBD1 (6 bases). V was cut by 4 bases and J by 6 bases, with 16 bases left in between. The CDR3 covers 15 residues. Germline CDR1 is MGHRA and CDR2 is YSYEKL.

The DNA for the CDR3 is TGTGCCAGCAGTCCGAGGACACGGCCCTACGAGCAGTACTTC. Protein: CASSPRTRPYEQYF. V and J are TRBV28 and TRBJ2-7, with a possible D match to TRBD1 (5 bases). This CDR3 region has 14 residues. Trimming removed 5 bases at V and 2 bases at J, with 13 bases between. CDR1 and CDR2 from the germline V gene are MDHEN and SYDVKM.

This clone has more than one count but fewer than ten. J is TRBJ1-1 and V is TRBV13, with a possible D match to TRBD1 (5 bases). The germline V gene has CDR1 PRHDT and CDR2 FYEKMQ (reference sequence). V was clipped by 7 bases and J by 7 bases, with 16 bases between them. There are 13 residues in the CDR3. CDR3 bases: TGTGCCAGCACCCTACAAGGGGTTAGTGAAGCTTTCTTT. Translated: CASTLQGVSEAFF.

This clone appeared a single time. The chain links TRBV27 to TRBJ1-5; 7 nucleotides line up with TRBD1. The CDR3 is 15 residues long. V dropped 7 bases and J dropped 10; count of bases not matched to a gene: 16. CDR1 is MNHEY and CDR2 is SMNVEV in the germline V gene (reference sequence). The CDR3 reads CASTADRNGSPPQHF. CDR3 sequence (DNA): TGTGCCAGCACCGCGGACAGGAATGGGTCCCCCCCCCAGCATTTT.